The 12 T cell receptor beta chains reported below all come from one sample, sequenced in a study of shared clonotypes between healthy human individuals. Profiling relied on immunoSEQ multiplex PCR, and the TCRdb table lists in-frame clones only, not all of them. The sample carries 2,500,000 or so clones, approximately 92% recorded once. The sequenced sample was naive CD4+ T cells sorted from blood. As for subset: CD45RA+ positively selected. The source is a man aged 18 to 29 in good health.

This chain uses TRBV4-1 with TRBJ2-4; D is uncertain. V was shortened by 3 bases and J by 13 bases, with 19 bases between the two germline ends. The CDR3 loop spans 14 amino acids. Germline V gives CDR1 MGHRA, CDR2 YSYEKL. The chain's CDR3 is CASSQVLGPVTQYF. The DNA for the CDR3 is TGCGCCAGCAGCCAGGTCCTCGGGCCCGTAACCCAGTACTTC.

Turning to this clone: Other DNA sequences in this specimen translate into the identical CDR3. The rearrangement joins TRBV6-5 to TRBJ1-6; 8 bases are a match to TRBD1. Germline trimming cut 0 bases from V and 8 bases from J; bases unmatched to any gene: 3. The CDR3 is 15 amino acids. Germline CDR1 reads MNHEY; CDR2 reads SVGAGI. Here the CDR3 DNA reads TGTGCCAGCAGTTACTCCCGACAGGGGTATTCACCCCTCCACTTT. Residues: CASSYSRQGYSPLHF.

The J gene is TRBJ2-1, the V gene TRBV19; TRBD2 matches 11 bases. Germline V lookup: CDR1 LNHDA, CDR2 SQIVND (reference sequence). The CDR3 extends over 19 amino acids. V shed 5 bases and J 5 bases; nucleotides not matched to a gene: 17. The CDR3 reads CASSGPFFAGTSGHNEQFF. The CDR3 region has the DNA TGTGCCAGTAGTGGACCTTTCTTCGCCGGGACTAGCGGCCACAATGAGCAGTTCTTC.

The gene calls are TRBV6-1 and TRBJ2-5; possibly TRBD2 for D (6 bases). The CDR3 has 13 amino acids. Germline loops: CDR1 MNHNS, CDR2 SASEGT. V lost 3 bases and J 11 bases, leaving 16 bases between the germline ends. This CDR3 is CASSDAGIREQYF. The CDR3 DNA follows: TGTGCCAGCAGTGATGCGGGGATTAGGGAGCAGTACTTC.

The chain has TRBV27 and TRBJ2-7; D gene ambiguous. Trimming shortened V by 5 bases and J by 3 bases, and 11 bases separated the two germline ends. The CDR3 has 13 residues. The V gene's germline CDR1 is MNHEY and CDR2 SMNVEV (reference sequence). The CDR3 DNA reads TGTGCCAGCAGTGGAACAAGGAACTACGAGCAGTACTTC. It encodes CASSGTRNYEQYF.

The CDR3 loop reads CASKAFGTDTQYF. DNA for the CDR3: TGTGCCAGCAAGGCTTTCGGCACAGATACGCAGTATTTT. V and J are TRBV6-1 and TRBJ2-3; unclear D gene. The CDR3 length is 13 residues. V was shortened by 7 bases and J by 1 base, with 9 bases between the two germline ends. Germline loops: CDR1 MNHNS, CDR2 SASEGT.

The chain has TRBV18 and TRBJ2-7; 7 bases are shared with TRBD1. Germline V gene lookup returns CDR1 KGHSH and CDR2 LQKENI. J gave up 9 bases and V 2 bases, and 10 bases lay outside the gene matches. The CDR3 covers 14 residues. This CDR3 reads CASSPGQALLGQYF. The CDR3 bases are TGTGCCAGCTCACCAGGACAGGCTCTCCTAGGGCAGTACTTC.

Note on this clone: The same CDR3 is also encoded by other DNA sequences in this sample. V is TRBV5-1 and J is TRBJ2-5; D is perhaps TRBD2 (5 bases). V was cut by 1 base and J by 5 bases, with 9 bases left in between. This CDR3 is built from 13 residues. From germline, CDR1 is SGHRS and CDR2 YFSETQ. The CDR3 is CASSLSGYETQYF. In nucleotides, the CDR3 is TGCGCCAGCAGCTTGTCGGGGTACGAGACCCAGTACTTC.

The rearrangement links TRBV5-6 to TRBJ2-3; TRBD2 aligns across 10 bases. Trimming took 6 bases from V and 4 from J; bases not matched to a gene: 8. CDR1 is SGHDT and CDR2 is YYEEEE in the germline V gene. The CDR3 is 15 amino acids. The CDR3 nucleotides read TGTGCCAGCATTGGAGCGGGAGGGAGGGCAGATACGCAGTATTTT. Its translation is CASIGAGGRADTQYF. The whole variable domain, filled in from reference TRBV5-6 and TRBJ2-3, reads DAGVTQSPTHLIKTRGQQVTLRCSPKSGHDTVSWYQQALGQGPQFIFQYYEEEERQRGNFPDRFSGHQFPNYSSELNVNALLLGDSALYLCASIGAGGRADTQYFGPGTRLTVL.

The chain recombines TRBV30 with TRBJ1-5; D is unresolved. The germline gives CDR1 GTSNPN, CDR2 SVGIG (reference sequence). V gave up 3 bases and J gave up 11 bases, with 11 bases separating them. This CDR3 has 11 residues. As DNA, the CDR3 is TGTGCCTGGAGCCCCCCCCGAACCCAGCATTTT. Translation: CAWSPPRTQHF.

V is TRBV6-5 and J is TRBJ1-4; D not resolved. Looked up from germline, CDR1 is MNHEY and CDR2 is SVGAGI. V was shortened by 6 bases and J by 5 bases, with 13 bases between the two germline ends. The CDR3 is 14 amino acids. The CDR3 DNA reads as TGTGCCAGCAGGCCGCTTTTACGGAATGAAAAACTGTTTTTT. Protein: CASRPLLRNEKLFF.

This chain links TRBV6-1 with TRBJ2-7, with 10 positions matching TRBD2. CDR3 length equals 16 residues. With V trimmed by 0 bases and J by 4 bases, 6 bases remained unmatched. CDR1 is MNHNS and CDR2 is SASEGT in the germline V gene. The CDR3 DNA is TGTGCCAGCAGTGAAGCCCCGACTAGCGGGCCATACGAGCAGTACTTC. Protein product: CASSEAPTSGPYEQYF.